These 13 T cell receptor beta chains were all obtained from the same sample, sequenced in a study of identical twins. MiXCR, applied by TCRdb to the 5' RACE reads, yields one record per CDR3 protein. The sample has hundreds of thousands of distinct CDR3 sequences; roughly 6.2% are singletons. The sequencing input was naive T cells sorted from blood. These receptors all stem from a young man in good health.

This clonotype was detected ten times or more. V and J are TRBV11-2 and TRBJ2-1; TRBD2 agrees at 11 bases. The CDR3 runs 19 residues. The ends lost 5 bases at V and 4 bases at J; junction bases unmatched: 16. CDR1 SGHAT and CDR2 FQNNGV come from the germline V gene. CDR3 loop: CASSGASLAGGGGYNEQFF. The CDR3 DNA follows: TGTGCCAGCAGCGGGGCCTCTCTAGCGGGAGGCGGTGGATACAATGAGCAGTTCTTC.

This clonotype was detected ten times or more. The gene calls are TRBV10-3 and TRBJ1-5, with D possibly TRBD1 on 6 matching bases. The CDR3 has 14 residues. The V gene lost 8 bases and the J gene lost 3 bases, with 14 bases spanning the gap. From germline, CDR1 is ENHRY and CDR2 SYGVKD. This chain's CDR3 is CAIQDSDFNQPQHF. DNA of the CDR3: TGTGCCATCCAGGACAGCGACTTCAATCAGCCCCAGCATTTT.

The CDR3, as DNA: TGTGCCAGCAGTATAGCGGGATGGGGGAGAGAGACCCAGTACTTC. This codes for CASSIAGWGRETQYF. The chain carries TRBV27 and TRBJ2-5; the match to TRBD2 covers 8 bases. CDR3 length: 15 amino acids. CDR1 and CDR2 from the germline V gene are MNHEY and SMNVEV (reference sequence). The V segment lost 5 bases and the J segment 4 bases; nucleotides outside the gene matches: 9.

This clonotype showed up many times. This sequence joins TRBV10-3 and TRBJ2-5, with a tentative D call TRBD2 (5 bases). This CDR3 comprises 13 residues. V lost 5 bases and J 3 bases, leaving 10 bases between the germline ends. CDR1 and CDR2 (germline): ENHRY, SYGVKD. The CDR3 is CAISMTREETQYF. For the CDR3, the DNA is TGTGCCATCAGTATGACGCGGGAAGAGACCCAGTACTTC.

At least ten counts were recorded for this clonotype. This chain joins TRBV4-3 and TRBJ2-7; D unresolved. CDR1 is LGHNA, CDR2 YSLEER, per germline. Trimming removed 0 bases at V and 2 bases at J, with 8 bases between. The CDR3 consists of 14 residues. This CDR3 is CASSQDLATYEQYF. The CDR3 nucleotides read TGCGCCAGCAGCCAAGATTTGGCTACCTACGAGCAGTACTTC.

This clonotype was recorded at least ten times. The chain has TRBV5-1 and TRBJ2-2; D gene ambiguous. The ends were cut back, 2 bases at V and 2 bases at J, with 7 bases in the middle. The germline V gene has CDR1 SGHRS and CDR2 YFSETQ. This CDR3 region has 14 residues. In DNA, the CDR3 is TGCGCCAGCAGCTTCGGTCACAACACCGGGGAGCTGTTTTTT. As protein: CASSFGHNTGELFF. Supplemented by reference TRBV5-1 and TRBJ2-2, the full variable domain reads KAGVTQTPRYLIKTRGQQVTLSCSPISGHRSVSWYQQTPGQGLQFLFEYFSETQRNKGNFPGRFSGRQFSNSRSEMNVSTLELGDSALYLCASSFGHNTGELFFGEGSRLTVL.

Only a few counts were recorded for this clonotype. The V gene is TRBV3-1, the J gene TRBJ2-3; D unclear. Germline lookup yields CDR1 LGHDT and CDR2 YNNKEL (reference sequence). The CDR3 totals 12 residues. V dropped 3 bases and J dropped 6 bases, with 7 bases sitting between them. The DNA of the CDR3 is TGTGCCAGCAGCCATCGAACGGATACGCAGTATTTT. Protein sequence: CASSHRTDTQYF.

The CDR3 coding sequence is TGCAGCGCGCCCGGGACACAAAACTATGGCTACACCTTC. Translation gives CSAPGTQNYGYTF. V gene TRBV29-1 combines with J gene TRBJ1-2, with D perhaps matching TRBD1 (6 bases). Trimming took off 7 bases at V and 2 bases at J, with 14 bases between the two ends. Germline CDR1 and CDR2: SQVTM and ANQGSEA. CDR3 size: 13 residues.

This clonotype was counted many times. The V and J genes are TRBV20-1 and TRBJ2-1, with a possible D match to TRBD2 (6 bases). The CDR3 covers 13 residues. V lost 3 bases to trimming and J lost 3 bases, with 9 bases between them. Germline values: CDR1 DFQATT, CDR2 SNEGSKA (reference sequence). As DNA, the CDR3 is TGCAGTGCTAGCCCCGGGAGCTACAATGAGCAGTTCTTC. This encodes CSASPGSYNEQFF.

Of note for this clonotype: This clone may be a read error of a much larger clone one base away. The chain recombines TRBV29-1 with TRBJ2-1, with TRBD2 matching over 7 bases. This CDR3 is built from 14 residues. Germline CDR1 SQVTM, CDR2 ANQGSEA. The CDR3 reads CSVRSGLAEREQIF. The CDR3 DNA reads TGCAGCGTTAGGTCGGGCCTAGCGGAACGTGAGCAGATCTTC.

The chain carries TRBV11-3 and TRBJ2-1; the match to TRBD2 covers 8 bases. The trim removed 0 bases at V and 13 bases at J, leaving 5 bases unmatched. CDR1 and CDR2 from the germline V gene are SGHNT and YENEEA. The CDR3 is 13 residues long. The CDR3 DNA reads TGTGCCAGCAGCTTAGATCAAAGCGGGAGCCAGTTCTTC. Protein: CASSLDQSGSQFF.

The rearrangement joins TRBV10-3 to TRBJ1-1, with 12 positions matching TRBD1. The CDR3 contains 15 residues. V shed 9 bases, J shed 10 bases, and the junction held 15 bases outside the gene matches. Germline V gene sequence: CDR1 ENHRY, CDR2 SYGVKD. The CDR3 region has the DNA TGTGCCATGAGTAGGGGGACAGGGGGCGCGGATGGAGCTTTCTTT. Translated, it gives CAMSRGTGGADGAFF.

The table lists this clonotype with many counts. The chain uses TRBV10-3 and TRBJ2-6; 10 bases fit TRBD1. The germline V gene has CDR1 ENHRY and CDR2 SYGVKD. This CDR3 comprises 19 residues. V shed 4 bases and J 0 bases; nucleotides not matched to a gene: 9. This chain's CDR3 is CAISGPGTGDLSGANVLTF. The DNA for the CDR3 is TGTGCCATCAGTGGGCCCGGGACAGGGGATCTCTCTGGGGCCAACGTCCTGACTTTC.